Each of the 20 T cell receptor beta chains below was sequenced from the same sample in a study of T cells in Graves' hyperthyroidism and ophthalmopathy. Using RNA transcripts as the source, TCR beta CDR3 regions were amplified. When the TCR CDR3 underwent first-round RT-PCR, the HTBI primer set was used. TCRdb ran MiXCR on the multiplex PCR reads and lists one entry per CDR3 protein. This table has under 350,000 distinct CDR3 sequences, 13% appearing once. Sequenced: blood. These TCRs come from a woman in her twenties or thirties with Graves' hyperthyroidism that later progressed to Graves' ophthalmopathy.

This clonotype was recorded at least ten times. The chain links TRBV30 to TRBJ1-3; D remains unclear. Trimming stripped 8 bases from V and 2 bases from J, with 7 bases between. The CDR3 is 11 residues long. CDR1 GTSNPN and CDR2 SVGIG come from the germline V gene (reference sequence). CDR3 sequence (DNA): TGTGCCGCCTGTCCTGGAAACACCATATATTTT. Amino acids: CAACPGNTIYF.

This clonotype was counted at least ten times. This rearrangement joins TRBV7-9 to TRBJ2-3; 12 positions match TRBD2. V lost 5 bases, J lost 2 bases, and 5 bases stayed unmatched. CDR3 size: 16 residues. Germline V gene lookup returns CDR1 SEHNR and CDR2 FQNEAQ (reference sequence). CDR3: CASSPRTSGDTDTQYF. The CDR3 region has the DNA TGTGCCAGCAGCCCCAGGACTAGCGGGGACACAGATACGCAGTATTTT.

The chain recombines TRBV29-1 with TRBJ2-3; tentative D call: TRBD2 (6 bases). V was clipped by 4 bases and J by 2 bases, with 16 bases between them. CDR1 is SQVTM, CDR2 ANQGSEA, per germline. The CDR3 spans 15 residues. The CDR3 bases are TGCAGCGTTGTTGGGCCTAGCGCCTACACAGATACGCAGTATTTT. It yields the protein CSVVGPSAYTDTQYF.

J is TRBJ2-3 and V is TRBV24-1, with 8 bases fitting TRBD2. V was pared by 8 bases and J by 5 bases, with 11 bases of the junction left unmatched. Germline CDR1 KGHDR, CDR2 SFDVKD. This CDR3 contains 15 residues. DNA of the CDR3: TGTGCCACCAAGTCACAGCGGGAGAGGGTAGATACGCAGTATTTT. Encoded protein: CATKSQRERVDTQYF.

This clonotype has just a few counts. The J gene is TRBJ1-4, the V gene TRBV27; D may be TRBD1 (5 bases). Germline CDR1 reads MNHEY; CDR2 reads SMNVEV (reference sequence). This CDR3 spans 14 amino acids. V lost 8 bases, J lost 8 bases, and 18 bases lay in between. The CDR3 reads CASGRMGLREKLFF. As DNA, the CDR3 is TGTGCCAGCGGGCGGATGGGACTCCGGGAAAAACTGTTTTTT. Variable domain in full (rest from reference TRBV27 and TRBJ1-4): EAQVTQNPRYLITVTGKKLTVTCSQNMNHEYMSWYRQDPGLGLRQIYYSMNVEVTDKGDVPEGYKVSRKEKRNFPLILESPSPNQTSLYFCASGRMGLREKLFFGSGTQLSVL.

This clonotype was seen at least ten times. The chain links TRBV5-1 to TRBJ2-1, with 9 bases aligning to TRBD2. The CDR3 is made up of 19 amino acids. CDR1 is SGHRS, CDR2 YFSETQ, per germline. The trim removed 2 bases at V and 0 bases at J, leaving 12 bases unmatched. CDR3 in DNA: TGCGCCAGCAGCTTTAGTCGCGGGAGGGGTTTTAGCTCCTACAATGAGCAGTTCTTC. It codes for CASSFSRGRGFSSYNEQFF.

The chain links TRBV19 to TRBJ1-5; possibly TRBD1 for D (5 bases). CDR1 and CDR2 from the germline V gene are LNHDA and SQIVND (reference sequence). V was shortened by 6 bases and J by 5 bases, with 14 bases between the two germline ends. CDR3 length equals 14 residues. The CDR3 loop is CASSPGAEYQPQHF. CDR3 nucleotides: TGTGCCAGTAGCCCTGGGGCAGAGTATCAGCCCCAGCATTTT.

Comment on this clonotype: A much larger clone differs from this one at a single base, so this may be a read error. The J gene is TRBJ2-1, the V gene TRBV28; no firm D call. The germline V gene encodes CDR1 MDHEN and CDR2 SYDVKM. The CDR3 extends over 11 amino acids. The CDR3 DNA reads TGTACCAGCGATCAAAACAATGAGCAGTTCTTC. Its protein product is CTSDQNNEQFF.

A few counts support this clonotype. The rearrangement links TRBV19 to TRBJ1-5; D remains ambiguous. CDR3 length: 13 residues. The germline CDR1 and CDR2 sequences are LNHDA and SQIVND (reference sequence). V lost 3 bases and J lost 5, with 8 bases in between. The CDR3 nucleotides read TGTGCCAGTAGTATCCCCTACGATCAGCCCCAGCATTTT. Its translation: CASSIPYDQPQHF.

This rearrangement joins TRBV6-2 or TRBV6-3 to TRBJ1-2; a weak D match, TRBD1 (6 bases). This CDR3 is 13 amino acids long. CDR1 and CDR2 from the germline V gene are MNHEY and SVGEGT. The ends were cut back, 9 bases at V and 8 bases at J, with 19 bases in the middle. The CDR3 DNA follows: TGTGCCAGTACAAAGGGGGGGGCGGAGGGCTACACCTTC. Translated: CASTKGGAEGYTF.

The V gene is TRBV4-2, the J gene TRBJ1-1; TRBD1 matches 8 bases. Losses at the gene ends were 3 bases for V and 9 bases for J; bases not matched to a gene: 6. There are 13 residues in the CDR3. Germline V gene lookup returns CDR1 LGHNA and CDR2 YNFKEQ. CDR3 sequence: CASSQEDRVQAFF. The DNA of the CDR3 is TGTGCCAGCAGCCAGGAGGACAGGGTTCAAGCTTTCTTT.

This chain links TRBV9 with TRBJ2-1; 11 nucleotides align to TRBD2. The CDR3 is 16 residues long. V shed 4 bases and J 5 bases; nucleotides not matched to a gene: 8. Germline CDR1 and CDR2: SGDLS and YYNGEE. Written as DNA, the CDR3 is TGTGCCAGCAGCAGCCCTAGCGGGAGGACTCACAATGAGCAGTTCTTC. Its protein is CASSSPSGRTHNEQFF.

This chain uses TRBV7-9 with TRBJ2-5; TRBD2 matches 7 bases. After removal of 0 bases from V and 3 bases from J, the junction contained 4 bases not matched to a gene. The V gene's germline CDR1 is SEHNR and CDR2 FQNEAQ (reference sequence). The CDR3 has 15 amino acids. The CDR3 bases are TGTGCCAGCAGCTTAGCGCAGGGAGGGGAAGAGACCCAGTACTTC. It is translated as CASSLAQGGEETQYF.

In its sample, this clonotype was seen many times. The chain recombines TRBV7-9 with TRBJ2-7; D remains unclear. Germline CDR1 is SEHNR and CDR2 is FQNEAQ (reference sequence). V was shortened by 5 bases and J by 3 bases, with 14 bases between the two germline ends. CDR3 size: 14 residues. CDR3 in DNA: TGTGCCAGCAGCCTTCCCGGGTTGTTCTACGAGCAGTACTTC. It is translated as CASSLPGLFYEQYF.

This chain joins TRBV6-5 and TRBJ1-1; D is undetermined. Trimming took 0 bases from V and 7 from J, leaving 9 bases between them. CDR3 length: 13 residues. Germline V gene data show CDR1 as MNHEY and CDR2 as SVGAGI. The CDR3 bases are TGTGCCAGCAGTTACTCCGGGGAGGGTGAAGCTTTCTTT. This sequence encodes CASSYSGEGEAFF.

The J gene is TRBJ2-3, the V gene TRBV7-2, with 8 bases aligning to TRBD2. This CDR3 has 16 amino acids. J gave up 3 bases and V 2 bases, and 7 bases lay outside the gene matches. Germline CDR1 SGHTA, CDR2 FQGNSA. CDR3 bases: TGTGCCAGCAGCTTATCTAGCGGGTTTGGGACAGATACGCAGTATTTT. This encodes CASSLSSGFGTDTQYF.

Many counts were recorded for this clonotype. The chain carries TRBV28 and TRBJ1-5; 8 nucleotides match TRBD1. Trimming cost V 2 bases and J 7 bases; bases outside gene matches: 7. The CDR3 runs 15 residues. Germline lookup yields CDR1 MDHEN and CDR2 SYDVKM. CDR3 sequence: CASSLGQGPIQPQHF. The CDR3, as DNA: TGTGCCAGCAGTTTAGGACAGGGCCCAATCCAGCCCCAGCATTTT. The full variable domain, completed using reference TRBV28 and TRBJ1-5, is DVKVTQSSRYLVKRTGEKVFLECVQDMDHENMFWYRQDPGLGLRLIYFSYDVKMKEKGDIPEGYSVSREKKERFSLILESASTNQTSMYLCASSLGQGPIQPQHFGDGTRLSIL.

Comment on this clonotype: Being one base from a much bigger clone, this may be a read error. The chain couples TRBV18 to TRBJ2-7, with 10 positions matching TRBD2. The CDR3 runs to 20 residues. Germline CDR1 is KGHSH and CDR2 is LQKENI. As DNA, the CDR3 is TGTGTCAGCTCACCGCGAGCGGGAGGGGGTGTCCAAACAACTCGCTACGAGCAGTACTTC. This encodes CVSSPRAGGGVQTTRYEQYF.

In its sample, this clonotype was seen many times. The CDR3 coding sequence is TGTGCCAGTAGTCCTCGTATGGCTAGCGGCCCCTTGGATACGCAGTATTTT. It codes for CASSPRMASGPLDTQYF. The V call is TRBV19, the J call TRBJ2-3, with TRBD2 identical over 7 bases. The trim removed 5 bases at V and 6 bases at J, leaving 17 bases unmatched. The V gene's germline CDR1 is LNHDA and CDR2 SQIVND (reference sequence). The CDR3 has 17 residues.

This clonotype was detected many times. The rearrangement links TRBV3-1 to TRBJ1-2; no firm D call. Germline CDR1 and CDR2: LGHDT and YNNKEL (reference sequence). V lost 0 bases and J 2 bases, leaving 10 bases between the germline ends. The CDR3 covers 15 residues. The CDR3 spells CASSQDPGGNYGYTF. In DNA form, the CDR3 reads TGTGCCAGCAGCCAAGATCCGGGAGGGAACTATGGCTACACCTTC.